Listed here are 15 T cell receptor beta chains from one sample, sequenced in a study of blood T cell repertoires in COVID-19. Profiled with immunoSEQ multiplex PCR; TCRdb holds only in-frame clones, not every one. The data contain fewer than 350,000 clones, roughly 87% of them singletons. Sequenced input: peripheral blood. The receptors originated from a man aged 30-40 years with COVID-19, enrolled during active disease.

This clone showed up just once. CDR3 residues: CASSPGQIANYGYTF. CDR3 nucleotide sequence: TGTGCCAGCAGCCCCGGACAGATAGCTAACTATGGCTACACCTTC. The J gene is TRBJ1-2, the V gene TRBV5-4; tentatively, D is TRBD1 (6 bases). V was shortened by 4 bases and J by 0 bases, with 13 bases between the two germline ends. The CDR3 is 15 residues long. The germline CDR1 and CDR2 sequences are SGHNT and YYREEE (reference sequence). The variable domain in full, with the rest retrieved from reference TRBV5-4 and TRBJ1-2, is ETGVTQSPTHLIKTRGQQVTLRCSSQSGHNTVSWYQQALGQGPQFIFQYYREEENGRGNFPPRFSGLQFPNYSSELNVNALELDDSALYLCASSPGQIANYGYTFGSGTRLTVV.

V usage is TRBV2 and J usage is TRBJ1-5; D is unresolved. Per germline, CDR1 SNHLY and CDR2 FYNNEI. The CDR3 has 12 residues. Trimming pared 5 bases from V and 4 bases from J, leaving 6 bases between. This CDR3 is CASSNLNQPQHF. CDR3 sequence (DNA): TGTGCCAGCAGTAATTTAAATCAGCCCCAGCATTTT.

With respect to this clone: The sample carries other DNA sequences with the same CDR3. The gene calls are TRBV12-3 or TRBV12-4 and TRBJ1-1; 10 bases fit TRBD1. Trimming at V came to 7 bases and at J to 5 bases, leaving 4 bases not matched to a gene. The CDR3 is made up of 13 amino acids. CDR3 residues: CASTPGQGTEAFF. For the CDR3, the DNA is TGTGCCAGCACCCCGGGACAGGGGACTGAAGCTTTCTTT.

The chain joins TRBV25-1 to TRBJ1-2; D is unclear. The germline V and J ends were trimmed by 2 bases and 5 bases, with 21 bases remaining between them. CDR3 length equals 17 residues. Germline lookup yields CDR1 MGHDK and CDR2 SYGVNS. The CDR3 coding sequence is TGTGCCAGCAGTGAAACCGGAACTACCTACGCGGGGTATGGCTACACCTTC. Amino acids: CASSETGTTYAGYGYTF.

The J gene is TRBJ1-1, the V gene TRBV5-7, with 8 nucleotides matching TRBD1. TRBV5-7 is flagged as an ORF with uncertain function. The CDR3 length is 16 residues. V shed 4 bases, J shed 1 base, and the junction held 9 bases outside the gene matches. CDR3 bases: TGTGCCAGCAGCCGGGGACAGGAGTCTCAGAACACTGAAGCTTTCTTT. It codes for CASSRGQESQNTEAFF.

The gene calls are TRBV30 and TRBJ2-1; 16 nucleotides align to TRBD2. The germline V gene encodes CDR1 GTSNPN and CDR2 SVGIG (reference sequence). The CDR3 runs to 17 residues. Trimming removed 3 bases from V and 2 bases from J; junction bases left unmatched: 4. The CDR3 loop reads CAWRGTSGRAPYNEQFF. Written as DNA, the CDR3 is TGTGCCTGGAGAGGGACTAGCGGGAGGGCCCCCTACAATGAGCAGTTCTTC. The full variable domain, its missing parts supplied by reference TRBV30 and TRBJ2-1, is SQTIHQWPATLVQPVGSPLSLECTVEGTSNPNLYWYRQAAGRGLQLLFYSVGIGQISSEVPQNLSASRPQDRQFILSSKKLLLSDSGFYLCAWRGTSGRAPYNEQFFGPGTRLTVL.

CDR3 DNA sequence: TGTGCCAGCAGCCAAGTAGGGGATGGCTACACCTTC. This sequence encodes CASSQVGDGYTF. The V and J genes are TRBV4-2 and TRBJ1-2, with D possibly TRBD1 on 5 matching bases. The CDR3 is 12 amino acids. V was pared by 1 base and J by 6 bases, with 6 bases between. Germline V CDR1 and CDR2: LGHNA, YNFKEQ.

This chain links TRBV7-3 with TRBJ2-5; 8 bases map to TRBD2. V trimming: 1 base; J trimming: 9 bases; junction bases outside the gene matches: 7. CDR3 length equals 14 residues. The germline gives CDR1 SGHTA, CDR2 FQGTGA. The CDR3 reads CASSLNGTRSAQYF. The CDR3 nucleotides read TGTGCCAGCAGCTTAAATGGGACTAGGTCGGCCCAGTACTTC.

This sequence joins TRBV27 and TRBJ2-1; 13 bases agree with TRBD2. Germline CDR1 MNHEY, CDR2 SMNVEV (reference sequence). Trimming at V came to 5 bases and at J to 7 bases, leaving 11 bases not matched to a gene. The CDR3 has 17 amino acids. The CDR3 region is CASSIDRTSGRVNEQFF. CDR3 in DNA: TGTGCCAGCAGTATCGACCGGACTAGCGGGAGAGTGAATGAGCAGTTCTTC.

This clone was found many times. The genes are TRBV7-8 and TRBJ1-1; no definite D call. Trimming took 6 bases from V and 0 from J, leaving 11 bases between them. The CDR3 spans 14 residues. Germline V CDR1 and CDR2: SGHVS, FQNEAQ. The CDR3 DNA reads as TGTGCCAGCAGGTCCGACGGGATGAACACTGAAGCTTTCTTT. It codes for CASRSDGMNTEAFF.

The chain has TRBV10-3 and TRBJ2-7; TRBD1 matches 7 bases. CDR1 and CDR2 (germline): ENHRY, SYGVKD. The junction had 5 bases not matched to a gene; V was cut back by 3 bases and J by 0 bases. This CDR3 has 15 amino acids. The CDR3 DNA sequence: TGTGCCATCAGTGATGGGACAGCAACCTCCTACGAGCAGTACTTC. Protein: CAISDGTATSYEQYF.

The chain is built from TRBV5-1 and TRBJ1-4, with a tentative D call TRBD1 (5 bases). The CDR3 sequence is 12 residues long. CDR1 is SGHRS, CDR2 YFSETQ, per germline. The V end lost 3 bases, the J end lost 8 bases, and 8 bases lay between the germline ends. Written as DNA, the CDR3 is TGCGCCAGCAGCTCAAAGGGGGAAAAACTGTTTTTT. Translation: CASSSKGEKLFF.

The chain couples TRBV5-4 to TRBJ2-2; D is uncertain. The CDR3 loop spans 15 amino acids. Trimming removed 3 bases from V and 6 bases from J, with 15 bases in between. The germline gives CDR1 SGHNT, CDR2 YYREEE (reference sequence). Written as DNA, the CDR3 is TGTGCCAGCAGCTCCTTTAGTGGAGCAGCCGGGGAGCTGTTTTTT. As protein: CASSSFSGAAGELFF. The full variable domain, with the rest looked up from reference TRBV5-4 and TRBJ2-2, is ETGVTQSPTHLIKTRGQQVTLRCSSQSGHNTVSWYQQALGQGPQFIFQYYREEENGRGNFPPRFSGLQFPNYSSELNVNALELDDSALYLCASSSFSGAAGELFFGEGSRLTVL.

V and J are TRBV19 and TRBJ1-1, with a tentative D call TRBD1 (5 bases). The CDR3 spans 15 residues. CDR1 LNHDA and CDR2 SQIVND come from the germline V gene (reference sequence). V lost 5 bases, J lost 0 bases, and 13 bases lay in between. This CDR3 is CASSFTGTLNTEAFF. The CDR3 bases are TGTGCCAGTAGTTTCACCGGGACTCTGAACACTGAAGCTTTCTTT.

The chain carries TRBV12-3 or TRBV12-4 and TRBJ1-5; D might be TRBD1 (5 bases). The CDR3 consists of 13 residues. V lost 6 bases and J lost 9, with 15 bases in between. The CDR3 DNA sequence: TGTGCCAGCAGGCTTCAGGGTTTGGGGCCCCAGCATTTT. Its translation is CASRLQGLGPQHF.